These 27 T cell receptor beta chains were all obtained from the same sample, sequenced in a study of blood T cell repertoires in COVID-19. Clones were read by immunoSEQ multiplex PCR, and TCRdb kept only the in-frame ones, dropping some. This sample carries around 250,000 clones, 85% to 90% of them seen once, and the ten largest clones take 3.6%. Sequences were obtained from peripheral blood. These receptors all come from a man younger than 35 with active or convalescent COVID-19.

J is TRBJ1-2 and V is TRBV4-3, with 8 bases matching TRBD1. The CDR3 is 14 residues long. Germline CDR1 is LGHNA and CDR2 is YSLEER. Losses at the gene ends were 1 base for V and 8 bases for J; bases not matched to a gene: 6. CDR3 sequence reads: CASSQVGTGLGYTF. Here the CDR3 DNA reads TGCGCCAGCAGCCAAGTGGGGACAGGACTCGGCTACACCTTC.

The rearrangement joins TRBV5-1 to TRBJ2-1; D unresolved. Trimming removed 3 bases at V and 10 bases at J, with 17 bases between. CDR3 length: 14 amino acids. Germline CDR1 reads SGHRS; CDR2 reads YFSETQ. The CDR3 sequence: CASSSTALTPEQFF. The CDR3, as DNA: TGCGCCAGCAGCTCCACCGCTTTGACACCCGAGCAGTTCTTC.

This sequence joins TRBV9 and TRBJ1-6; D unclear. CDR3 length: 18 amino acids. V was clipped by 0 bases and J by 7 bases, with 20 bases between them. Germline loops: CDR1 SGDLS, CDR2 YYNGEE. The CDR3 nucleotides read TGTGCCAGCAGCGTAGGGGCATCCGCACTTATACAGAATTCACCCCTCCACTTT. It codes for CASSVGASALIQNSPLHF. The entire variable domain, with the rest obtained from reference TRBV9 and TRBJ1-6, is as follows: DSGVTQTPKHLITATGQRVTLRCSPRSGDLSVYWYQQSLDQGLQFLIQYYNGEERAKGNILERFSAQQFPDLHSELNLSSLELGDSALYFCASSVGASALIQNSPLHFGNGTRLTVT.

The J gene is TRBJ1-1, the V gene TRBV6-5, with TRBD1 matching over 7 bases. The germline V gene encodes CDR1 MNHEY and CDR2 SVGAGI. This CDR3 region has 13 residues. Trimming took 2 bases from V and 7 from J; bases not matched to a gene: 4. DNA of the CDR3: TGTGCCAGCAGTTACCCGACAGGGCGTGAAGCTTTCTTT. It yields the protein CASSYPTGREAFF.

The V call is TRBV7-9, the J call TRBJ2-1; possible D gene TRBD2, 6 bases. The CDR3 runs 12 residues. V was cut by 10 bases and J by 9 bases, with 16 bases left in between. Germline V gene data show CDR1 as SEHNR and CDR2 as FQNEAQ (reference sequence). In DNA form, the CDR3 reads TGTGCCACCGAAACTAGCAGGGTTGAGCAGTTCTTC. Translation: CATETSRVEQFF.

This clone was picked up a small number of times. The chain recombines TRBV29-1 with TRBJ2-5; a weak D match, TRBD1 (7 bases). V lost 4 bases and J lost 4, with 13 bases in between. CDR1 SQVTM and CDR2 ANQGSEA come from the germline V gene. There are 13 residues in the CDR3. The CDR3 reads CSVVGGGAETQYF. DNA of the CDR3: TGCAGCGTTGTTGGAGGGGGCGCAGAGACCCAGTACTTC.

V gene TRBV27 combines with J gene TRBJ2-1; TRBD1 agrees at 9 bases. V shed 4 bases and J 14 bases; nucleotides not matched to a gene: 9. Looked up from germline, CDR1 is MNHEY and CDR2 is SMNVEV (reference sequence). The CDR3 is 13 amino acids. CDR3 protein: CASSSTQGARKFF. In DNA, the CDR3 is TGTGCCAGCAGTTCCACACAGGGGGCGAGGAAGTTCTTC.

This clone was found once. The rearrangement uses TRBV30 and TRBJ2-7; D ambiguous. CDR1 and CDR2 (germline): GTSNPN, SVGIG (reference sequence). V was cut by 0 bases and J by 4 bases, with 13 bases left in between. CDR3 length: 14 amino acids. The CDR3 spells CAWSVYQHQYEQYF. CDR3 bases: TGTGCCTGGAGTGTATACCAACATCAGTACGAGCAGTACTTC.

V and J are TRBV29-1 and TRBJ1-4; 8 nucleotides align to TRBD1. J lost 8 bases, V lost 0 bases, and 5 bases had no gene match. Germline assignment: CDR1 SQVTM and CDR2 ANQGSEA. The CDR3 sequence is 14 residues long. The CDR3 is CSVEDPGQEEKLFF. In DNA, the CDR3 is TGCAGCGTTGAAGACCCGGGACAGGAGGAAAAACTGTTTTTT.

The chain combines TRBV7-9 with TRBJ2-3; no clear D gene. V gave up 0 bases and J gave up 5 bases, with 3 bases separating them. Per germline, CDR1 SEHNR and CDR2 FQNEAQ (reference sequence). The CDR3 sequence is 12 residues long. The CDR3 nucleotides are TGTGCCAGCAGCTTAGCCTTAGATACGCAGTATTTT. Residues: CASSLALDTQYF.

The chain has TRBV7-2 and TRBJ2-2; D call uncertain. CDR1 is SGHTA, CDR2 FQGNSA, per germline. This CDR3 has 14 amino acids. Trimming removed 6 bases from V and 4 bases from J, with 12 bases in between. CDR3 residues: CASRATAATGELFF. CDR3 nucleotides: TGTGCCAGCAGGGCAACTGCGGCCACCGGGGAGCTGTTTTTT.

The genes are TRBV6-5 and TRBJ1-2, with a weak D call TRBD1 (6 bases). Germline CDR1 is MNHEY and CDR2 is SVGAGI. The CDR3 spans 14 residues. V was pared by 2 bases and J by 1 base, with 8 bases between. The CDR3: CASSYGQINYGYTF. The CDR3 DNA reads TGTGCCAGCAGTTACGGACAGATTAACTATGGCTACACCTTC.

V gene TRBV7-9 combines with J gene TRBJ2-7; 11 positions agree with TRBD1. Germline V gene lookup returns CDR1 SEHNR and CDR2 FQNEAQ (reference sequence). V gave up 1 base and J gave up 3 bases; unmatched junction bases: 5. There are 16 residues in the CDR3. The CDR3 DNA follows: TGTGCCAGCAGCTTAGGAGACGGGACAGGGGGCTACGAGCAGTACTTC. It translates to CASSLGDGTGGYEQYF.

This rearrangement joins TRBV5-5 to TRBJ1-1; possible D gene TRBD1, 5 bases. Trimming cost V 7 bases and J 7 bases, with 14 bases left between them. The CDR3 is 12 residues long. The V gene's germline CDR1 is SGHKS and CDR2 YYEKEE (reference sequence). In nucleotides, the CDR3 is TGTGCCAGCCGTTTAGGGGCGAATGAAGCTTTCTTT. Amino acids: CASRLGANEAFF.

In its sample, this clone was seen a few times. This rearrangement joins TRBV11-2 to TRBJ1-3; 9 bases map to TRBD1. J was trimmed by 9 bases and V by 5 bases; bases with no gene match: 8. The CDR3 has 14 residues. Germline V gene lookup returns CDR1 SGHAT and CDR2 FQNNGV. The CDR3 is CASSGDRAGGTIYF. The CDR3 nucleotides are TGTGCCAGCAGCGGGGACAGGGCGGGAGGCACCATATATTTT.

The chain recombines TRBV4-3 with TRBJ2-3; tentative D call: TRBD2 (6 bases). The V gene's germline CDR1 is LGHNA and CDR2 YSLEER. V was trimmed by 0 bases and J by 6 bases, leaving 16 bases between them. There are 16 residues in the CDR3. The CDR3 loop reads CASSQDGAGRPDTQYF. DNA of the CDR3: TGCGCCAGCAGCCAAGATGGGGCGGGACGACCGGATACGCAGTATTTT.

This sequence joins TRBV14 and TRBJ2-2, with TRBD2 as a possible D gene (5 bases). The length of the CDR3 is 15 residues. Trimming stripped 1 base from V and 11 bases from J, with 17 bases between. Germline V gene sequence: CDR1 SGHDN, CDR2 FVKESK. CDR3 amino acids: CASSQVEGVGGELFF. As DNA, the CDR3 is TGTGCCAGCAGCCAAGTAGAGGGAGTCGGCGGAGAGCTGTTTTTT.

The rearrangement uses TRBV25-1 and TRBJ2-3, with 7 bases fitting TRBD2. V trimming: 6 bases; J trimming: 5 bases; junction bases outside the gene matches: 11. CDR3 size: 15 residues. The germline CDR1 and CDR2 sequences are MGHDK and SYGVNS. In nucleotides, the CDR3 is TGTGCCAGCAGGTATAGCGGGCCGGGAGGAGATACGCAGTATTTT. It is translated as CASRYSGPGGDTQYF.

V is TRBV4-2 and J is TRBJ1-6; D gene ambiguous. V was cut by 1 base and J by 9 bases, with 10 bases left in between. There are 14 residues in the CDR3. CDR1 is LGHNA, CDR2 YNFKEQ, per germline. The CDR3 reads CASSQGGGGSPLHF. As DNA, the CDR3 is TGTGCCAGCAGCCAAGGGGGAGGTGGTTCACCCCTCCACTTT.

V gene TRBV6-6 combines with J gene TRBJ2-5, with D possibly matching TRBD2 (5 bases). The CDR3 covers 15 residues. The ends were cut back, 2 bases at V and 5 bases at J, with 15 bases in the middle. From germline, CDR1 is MNHNY and CDR2 SVGAGI (reference sequence). The CDR3 loop is CASSYRGLGMETQYF. The CDR3, as DNA: TGTGCCAGCAGTTACCGGGGTTTAGGTATGGAGACCCAGTACTTC.

The chain employs TRBV18 and TRBJ2-5, with 7 bases identical to TRBD2. The germline V gene has CDR1 KGHSH and CDR2 LQKENI. CDR3 size: 13 residues. V shed 6 bases and J 5 bases; nucleotides not matched to a gene: 6. The CDR3 protein is CASSAGVGETQYF. As DNA, the CDR3 is TGTGCCAGCTCCGCGGGAGTTGGCGAGACCCAGTACTTC.

The chain links TRBV12-3 or TRBV12-4 to TRBJ2-5, with D perhaps matching TRBD2 (6 bases). The CDR3 is 13 residues long. V dropped 5 bases and J dropped 4 bases, with 11 bases sitting between them. CDR3 residues: CASSPLRGETQYF. CDR3 in DNA: TGTGCCAGCAGTCCCCTGCGGGGAGAGACCCAGTACTTC.

The sample holds one count of this clone. V usage is TRBV15 and J usage is TRBJ2-3, with D perhaps TRBD1 (5 bases). V was clipped by 2 bases and J by 4 bases, with 13 bases between them. Germline V gene lookup returns CDR1 LNHNV and CDR2 YYDKDF (reference sequence). This CDR3 has 15 residues. The chain's CDR3 is CATSRNQGGADTQYF. The CDR3 DNA reads TGTGCCACCAGCAGAAACCAGGGTGGAGCAGATACGCAGTATTTT.

The chain has TRBV6-5 and TRBJ2-1; D may be TRBD1 (6 bases). From germline, CDR1 is MNHEY and CDR2 SVGAGI. CDR3 length: 13 residues. The V end was cut by 6 bases, the J end by 4 bases, with 10 bases between. CDR3 loop: CASRGDTYNEQFF. CDR3 nucleotide sequence: TGTGCCAGCAGGGGGGACACTTACAATGAGCAGTTCTTC.

The chain employs TRBV4-1 and TRBJ2-7; D is unresolved. Trimming shortened V by 4 bases and J by 5 bases, and 15 bases separated the two germline ends. Germline CDR1 is MGHRA and CDR2 is YSYEKL. This CDR3 has 14 residues. The CDR3 region is CASSLFGTDDEQYF. As DNA, the CDR3 is TGCGCCAGCAGCCTCTTTGGAACAGATGACGAGCAGTACTTC.

This sequence joins TRBV4-2 and TRBJ2-1; 8 bases agree with TRBD2. Germline lookup yields CDR1 LGHNA and CDR2 YNFKEQ. J was trimmed by 6 bases and V by 0 bases; bases with no gene match: 4. This CDR3 is 15 amino acids long. The DNA for the CDR3 is TGTGCCAGCAGCCAAGAAATAGCGGGGCTCAATGAGCAGTTCTTC. It yields the protein CASSQEIAGLNEQFF.

The genes are TRBV15 and TRBJ1-1; D possibly corresponds to TRBD1 (6 bases). Germline V CDR1 and CDR2: LNHNV, YYDKDF (reference sequence). V was trimmed by 1 base and J by 7 bases, leaving 16 bases between them. CDR3 length: 15 amino acids. CDR3 bases: TGTGCCACCAGCAGAGCGGGCCAGGGGAAAGGTGAAGCTTTCTTT. Its translation: CATSRAGQGKGEAFF. Drawing the rest from reference TRBV15 and TRBJ1-1, the complete variable domain is DAMVIQNPRYQVTQFGKPVTLSCSQTLNHNVMYWYQQKSSQAPKLLFHYYDKDFNNEADTPDNFQSRRPNTSFCFLDIRSPGLGDTAMYLCATSRAGQGKGEAFFGQGTRLTVV.